This T cell receptor beta chain was retrieved from a study of early T cells in non-severe SARS-CoV-2 infection. Looking at the study overall: Sequencing was performed on bulk RNA from unsorted whole blood, leaving chains unpaired.

This clonotype was picked up a small number of times. The antigen is undetermined. The study, taken as a whole, reports: The study's VDJdb matching favored anti-spike CD8 responses and missed private and CD4 specificities.

The V end lost 1 base, the J end lost 3 bases, and 4 bases lay between the germline ends. This CDR3 contains 13 residues. Per the germline V gene, CDR1 is LNHDA and CDR2 is SQIVND (reference sequence). In the library, individual cDNA molecules carried attached unique molecular identifiers. TCRdb reanalysed the 5' RACE reads using MiXCR and keeps one entry per CDR3 protein. The repertoire holds about 84,000 distinct CDR3 sequences, with around an eighth as singletons. The clonotype was recovered from an adult who was a healthcare worker with PCR-confirmed SARS-CoV-2 infection or an uninfected control (not recorded which). V gene TRBV19 combines with J gene TRBJ2-1; no clear D gene. The specimen was whole blood. The CDR3 region has the DNA TGTGCCAGTAGTATAGGGGGCTACAATGAGCAGTTCTTC. Translation gives CASSIGGYNEQFF. Together with reference TRBV19 and TRBJ2-1, the CDR3 gives the full variable domain: DGGITQSPKYLFRKEGQNVTLSCEQNLNHDAMYWYRQDPGQGLRLIYYSQIVNDFQKGDIAEGYSVSREKKESFPLTVTSAQKNPTAFYLCASSIGGYNEQFFGPGTRLTVL.